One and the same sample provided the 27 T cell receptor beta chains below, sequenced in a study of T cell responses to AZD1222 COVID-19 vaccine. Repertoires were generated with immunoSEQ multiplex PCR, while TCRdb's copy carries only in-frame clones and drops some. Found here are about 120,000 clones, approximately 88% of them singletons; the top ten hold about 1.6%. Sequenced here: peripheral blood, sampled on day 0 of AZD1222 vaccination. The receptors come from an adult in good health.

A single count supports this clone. DNA of the CDR3: TGTGCCAGCAGTCCCCTGGGCAGGGGACATGAAAAACTGTTTTTT. Translating gives CASSPLGRGHEKLFF. The V call is TRBV6-5, the J call TRBJ1-4; maybe TRBD1 (6 bases). Germline V gene data show CDR1 as MNHEY and CDR2 as SVGAGI. The CDR3 consists of 15 residues. V was cut by 5 bases and J by 6 bases, with 16 bases left in between.

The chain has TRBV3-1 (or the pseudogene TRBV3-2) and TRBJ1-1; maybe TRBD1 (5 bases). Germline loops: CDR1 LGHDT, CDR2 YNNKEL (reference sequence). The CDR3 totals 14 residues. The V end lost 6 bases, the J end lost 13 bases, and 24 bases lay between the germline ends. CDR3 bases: TGTGCCAGCAGTCCAAGATCTGGAGGGGCCCAGGGTTTCTTT. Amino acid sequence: CASSPRSGGAQGFF.

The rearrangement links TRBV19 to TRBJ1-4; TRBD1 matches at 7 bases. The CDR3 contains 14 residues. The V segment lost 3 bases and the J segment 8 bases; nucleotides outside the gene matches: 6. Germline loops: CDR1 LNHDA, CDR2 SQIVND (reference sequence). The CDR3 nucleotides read TGTGCCAGTAGTATGAGGACAGGTTGGGAAAAACTGTTTTTT. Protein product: CASSMRTGWEKLFF.

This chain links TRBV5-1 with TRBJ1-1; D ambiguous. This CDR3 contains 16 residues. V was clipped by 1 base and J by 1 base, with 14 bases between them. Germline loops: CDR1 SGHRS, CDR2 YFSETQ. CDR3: CASSLPLSDENTEAFF. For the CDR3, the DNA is TGCGCCAGCAGCTTGCCTCTCTCCGACGAGAACACTGAAGCTTTCTTT.

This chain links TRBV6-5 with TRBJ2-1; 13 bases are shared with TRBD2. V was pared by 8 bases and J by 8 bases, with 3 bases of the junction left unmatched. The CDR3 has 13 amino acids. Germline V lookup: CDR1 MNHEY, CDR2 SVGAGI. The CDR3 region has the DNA TGTGCCAGCCGGACTAGCGGGAGCGATGAGCAGTTCTTC. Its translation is CASRTSGSDEQFF.

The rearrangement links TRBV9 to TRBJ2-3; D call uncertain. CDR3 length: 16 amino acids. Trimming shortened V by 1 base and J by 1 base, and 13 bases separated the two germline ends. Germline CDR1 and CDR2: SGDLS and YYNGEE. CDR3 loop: CASSVNSYLGTDTQYF. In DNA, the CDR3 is TGTGCCAGCAGCGTAAATTCGTATTTGGGCACAGATACGCAGTATTTT.

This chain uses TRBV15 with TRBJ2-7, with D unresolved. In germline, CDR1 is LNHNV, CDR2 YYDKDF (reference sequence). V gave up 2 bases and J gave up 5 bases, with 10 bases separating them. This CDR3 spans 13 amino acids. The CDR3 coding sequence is TGTGCCACCAGCAGATGGGGTCAAAACGAGCAGTACTTC. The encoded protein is CATSRWGQNEQYF.

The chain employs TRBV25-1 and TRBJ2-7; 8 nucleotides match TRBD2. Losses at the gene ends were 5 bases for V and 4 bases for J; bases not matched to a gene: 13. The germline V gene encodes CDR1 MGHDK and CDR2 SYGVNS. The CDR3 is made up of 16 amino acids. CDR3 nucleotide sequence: TGTGCCAGCAGTACCACCGGACTAGCTGAGGGGTACGAGCAGTACTTC. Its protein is CASSTTGLAEGYEQYF.

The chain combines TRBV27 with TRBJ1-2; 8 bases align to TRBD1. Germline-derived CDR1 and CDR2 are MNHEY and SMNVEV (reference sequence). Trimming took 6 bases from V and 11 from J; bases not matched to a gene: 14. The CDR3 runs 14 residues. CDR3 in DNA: TGTGCCAGCAGACCTCAAGACAGGGGACTGGGGTACACCTTC. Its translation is CASRPQDRGLGYTF.

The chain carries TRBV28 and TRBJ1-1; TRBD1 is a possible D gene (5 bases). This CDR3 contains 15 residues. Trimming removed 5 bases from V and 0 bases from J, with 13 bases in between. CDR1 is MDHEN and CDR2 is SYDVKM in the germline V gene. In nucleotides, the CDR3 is TGTGCCAGCAGTCCCATTGGACAAATGAACACTGAAGCTTTCTTT. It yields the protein CASSPIGQMNTEAFF.

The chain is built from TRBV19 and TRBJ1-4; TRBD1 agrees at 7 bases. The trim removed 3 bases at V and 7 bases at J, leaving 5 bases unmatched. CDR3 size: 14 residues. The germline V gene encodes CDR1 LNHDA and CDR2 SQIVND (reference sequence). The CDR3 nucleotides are TGTGCCAGTAGTATCGGACAGGCAGGTGAAAAACTGTTTTTT. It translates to CASSIGQAGEKLFF.

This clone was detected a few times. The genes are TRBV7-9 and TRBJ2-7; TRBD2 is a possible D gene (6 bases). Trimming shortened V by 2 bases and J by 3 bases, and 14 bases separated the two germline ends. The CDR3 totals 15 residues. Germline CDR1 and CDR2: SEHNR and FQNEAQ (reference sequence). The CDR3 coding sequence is TGTGCCAGCAGCTTATCGGGGACTGAACACTACGAGCAGTACTTC. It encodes CASSLSGTEHYEQYF.

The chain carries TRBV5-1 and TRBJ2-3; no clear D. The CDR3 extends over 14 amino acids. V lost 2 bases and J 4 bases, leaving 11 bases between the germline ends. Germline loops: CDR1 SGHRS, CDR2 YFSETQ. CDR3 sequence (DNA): TGCGCCAGCAGCTTAGCTGCCTTTCCAGATACGCAGTATTTT. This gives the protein CASSLAAFPDTQYF.

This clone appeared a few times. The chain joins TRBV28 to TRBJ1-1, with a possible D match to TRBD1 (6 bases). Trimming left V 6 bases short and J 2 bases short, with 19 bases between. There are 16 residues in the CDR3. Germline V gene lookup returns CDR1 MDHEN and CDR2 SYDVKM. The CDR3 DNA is TGTGCCAGCAGACCCTTAACCGGGACACTCAACACTGAAGCTTTCTTT. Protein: CASRPLTGTLNTEAFF. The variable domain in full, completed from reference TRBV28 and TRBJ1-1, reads DVKVTQSSRYLVKRTGEKVFLECVQDMDHENMFWYRQDPGLGLRLIYFSYDVKMKEKGDIPEGYSVSREKKERFSLILESASTNQTSMYLCASRPLTGTLNTEAFFGQGTRLTVV.

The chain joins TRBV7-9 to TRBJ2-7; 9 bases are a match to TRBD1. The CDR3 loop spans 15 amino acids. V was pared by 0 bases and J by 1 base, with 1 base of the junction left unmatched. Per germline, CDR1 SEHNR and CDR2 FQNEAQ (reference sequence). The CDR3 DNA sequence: TGTGCCAGCAGCTTAGCCGGGACAGGGTCCTACGAGCAGTACTTC. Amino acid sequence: CASSLAGTGSYEQYF.

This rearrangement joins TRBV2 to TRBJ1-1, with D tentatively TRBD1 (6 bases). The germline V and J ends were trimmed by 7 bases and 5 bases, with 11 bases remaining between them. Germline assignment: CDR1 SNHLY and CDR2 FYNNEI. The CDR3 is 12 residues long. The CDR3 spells CASNSGVTEAFF. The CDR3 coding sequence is TGTGCCAGCAACTCAGGGGTAACTGAAGCTTTCTTT. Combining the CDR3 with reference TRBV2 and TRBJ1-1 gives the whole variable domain EPEVTQTPSHQVTQMGQEVILRCVPISNHLYFYWYRQILGQKVEFLVSFYNNEISEKSEIFDDQFSVERPDGSNFTLKIRSTKLEDSAMYFCASNSGVTEAFFGQGTRLTVV.

The CDR3 sequence is CAIKEGVSTDTQYF. The DNA for the CDR3 is TGTGCCATCAAGGAAGGCGTGAGCACAGATACGCAGTATTTT. V usage is TRBV10-3 and J usage is TRBJ2-3, with D hard to call. Trimming pared 7 bases from V and 0 bases from J, leaving 11 bases between. The CDR3 contains 14 residues. Germline assignment: CDR1 ENHRY and CDR2 SYGVKD.

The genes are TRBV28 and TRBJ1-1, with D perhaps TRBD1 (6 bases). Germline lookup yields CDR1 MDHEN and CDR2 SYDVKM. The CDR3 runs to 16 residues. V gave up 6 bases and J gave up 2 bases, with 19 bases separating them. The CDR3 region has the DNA TGTGCCAGCAGAAAACAGGGTCTATCCCAAAACACTGAAGCTTTCTTT. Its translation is CASRKQGLSQNTEAFF.

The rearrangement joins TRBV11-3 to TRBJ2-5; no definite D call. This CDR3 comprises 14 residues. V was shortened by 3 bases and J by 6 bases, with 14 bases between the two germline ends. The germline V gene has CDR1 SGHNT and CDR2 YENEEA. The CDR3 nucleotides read TGTGCCAGCAGCTTGATCGAGGCTACTAAGACCCAGTACTTC. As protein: CASSLIEATKTQYF.

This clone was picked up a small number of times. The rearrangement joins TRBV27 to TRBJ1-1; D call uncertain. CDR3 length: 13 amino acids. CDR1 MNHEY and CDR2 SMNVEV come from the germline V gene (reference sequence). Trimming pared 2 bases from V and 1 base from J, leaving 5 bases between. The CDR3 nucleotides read TGTGCCAGCAGTTTAGCAGCGAACACTGAAGCTTTCTTT. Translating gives CASSLAANTEAFF.

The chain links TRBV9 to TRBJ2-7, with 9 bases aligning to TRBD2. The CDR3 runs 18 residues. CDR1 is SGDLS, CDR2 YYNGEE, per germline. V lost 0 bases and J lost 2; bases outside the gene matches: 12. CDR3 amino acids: CASSVEASGTPGTYEQYF. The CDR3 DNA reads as TGTGCCAGCAGCGTAGAGGCTAGCGGGACCCCTGGGACCTACGAGCAGTACTTC.

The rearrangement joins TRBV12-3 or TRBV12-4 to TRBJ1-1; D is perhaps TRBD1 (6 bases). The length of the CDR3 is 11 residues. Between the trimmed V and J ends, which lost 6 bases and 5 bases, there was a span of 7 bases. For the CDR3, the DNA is TGTGCCAGCAGAAGGGGGACTGAAGCTTTCTTT. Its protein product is CASRRGTEAFF.

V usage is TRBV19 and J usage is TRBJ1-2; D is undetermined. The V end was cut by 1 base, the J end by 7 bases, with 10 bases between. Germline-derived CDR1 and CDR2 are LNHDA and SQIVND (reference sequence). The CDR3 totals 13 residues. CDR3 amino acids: CASSIGEARGYTF. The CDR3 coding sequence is TGTGCCAGTAGTATAGGTGAGGCGCGTGGCTACACCTTC.

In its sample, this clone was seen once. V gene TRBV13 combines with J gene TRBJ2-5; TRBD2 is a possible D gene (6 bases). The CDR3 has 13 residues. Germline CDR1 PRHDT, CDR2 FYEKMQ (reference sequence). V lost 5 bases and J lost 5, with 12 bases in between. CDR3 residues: CASSKGGAETQYF. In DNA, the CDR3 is TGTGCCAGCAGCAAAGGAGGGGCTGAGACCCAGTACTTC.

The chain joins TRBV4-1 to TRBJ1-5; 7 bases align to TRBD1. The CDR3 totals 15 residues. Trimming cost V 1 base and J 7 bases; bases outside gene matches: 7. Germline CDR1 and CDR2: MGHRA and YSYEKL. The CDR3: CASSQGDDRVQPQHF. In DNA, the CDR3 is TGCGCCAGCAGCCAAGGCGATGACAGGGTCCAGCCCCAGCATTTT.

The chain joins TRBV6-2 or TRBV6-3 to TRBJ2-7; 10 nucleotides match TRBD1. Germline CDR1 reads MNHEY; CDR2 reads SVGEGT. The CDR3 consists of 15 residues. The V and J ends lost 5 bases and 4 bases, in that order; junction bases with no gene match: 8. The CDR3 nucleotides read TGTGCCAGCAGTCCCACCGGGACAGGGGTATACGAGCAGTACTTC. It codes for CASSPTGTGVYEQYF.

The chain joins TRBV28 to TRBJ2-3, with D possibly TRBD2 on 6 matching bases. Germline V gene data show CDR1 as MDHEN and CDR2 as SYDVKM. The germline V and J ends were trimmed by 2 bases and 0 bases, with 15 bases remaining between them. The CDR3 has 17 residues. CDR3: CASSLSYAGTSTDTQYF. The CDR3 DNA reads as TGTGCCAGCAGTTTAAGTTACGCGGGGACTAGCACAGATACGCAGTATTTT.